This T cell receptor (beta chain) is from a study of shared clonotypes between healthy human individuals. Germline V CDR1 and CDR2: KGHSH, LQKENI. The CDR3 has 19 amino acids. V lost 3 bases, J lost 0 bases, and 24 bases lay in between. Measured with immunoSEQ multiplex PCR; TCRdb has only the in-frame clones, and not every one. Of about 1.1 million clones listed, roughly 77% were seen once; the top ten hold 0.85% to 1%. As regards this clone: Antigen unknown.

Whole-study results and caveats: Generally, estimated richness proved larger in naive subsets than it did in memory subsets. It was observed that approximately 5% of naive CD4 clonotypes were shared across several donors.

The clonotype was recovered from a man between 18 and 29 years old in good health. Some clones in this sample may be carry-over from other donors' samples. The sample comprised memory CD4+ T cells from PBMCs. Documented subset: CD45RA-negative fraction. This rearrangement joins TRBV18 to TRBJ2-7; D not certain. CDR3 amino acids: CASSPVYTRTLRSSYEQYF. The CDR3 bases are TGTGCCAGCTCACCGGTGTATACGAGGACCTTAAGGAGCTCCTACGAGCAGTACTTC.